This section outlines one TCR beta chain sequence together with its context. Its target is not known. The data originate from a study of identical twins. General study findings and limits: There was more out-of-frame TCR alpha sharing in monozygotic twins than models estimated.

This CDR3 region has 16 residues. Germline-derived CDR1 and CDR2 are SGHRS and YFSETQ. Trimming took 2 bases from V and 3 from J; bases not matched to a gene: 6. TCRdb reanalysed the 5' RACE reads using MiXCR and keeps one entry per CDR3 protein. The sample includes 1.5 million or so distinct CDR3 sequences, more than 30% of them seen just once. Each donor was a healthy Caucasian. Material: cord blood. The chain couples TRBV5-1 to TRBJ2-1, with 9 bases lining up with TRBD2. The sequence derives from a newborn girl in good health. The CDR3 DNA follows: TGCGCCAGCAGCTTTATTAGCGGGGGAAGCTACAATGAGCAGTTCTTC. This encodes CASSFISGGSYNEQFF.